Each of the 3 T cell receptor beta chains below was sequenced from the same sample in a study of blood T cell repertoires in COVID-19. Assay used: immunoSEQ multiplex PCR; TCRdb lists only in-frame clones, some missing. Among roughly 57,000 clones listed, 89% were seen once. Sequencing used peripheral blood. The receptors shown here come from a human donor in a cohort sampled during active COVID-19.

This clone was detected only once. The chain carries TRBV5-1 and TRBJ2-1, with 9 bases identical to TRBD2. Germline CDR1 is SGHRS and CDR2 is YFSETQ. The V segment lost 1 base and the J segment 0 bases; nucleotides outside the gene matches: 2. The CDR3 covers 16 residues. CDR3 loop: CASSLTAGGSYNEQFF. The CDR3 nucleotides are TGCGCCAGCAGCTTGACAGCGGGGGGCTCCTACAATGAGCAGTTCTTC.

This rearrangement joins TRBV5-6 to TRBJ2-1; 13 bases line up with TRBD2. From germline, CDR1 is SGHDT and CDR2 YYEEEE. The CDR3 extends over 17 amino acids. The V and J ends lost 0 bases and 7 bases, in that order; junction bases with no gene match: 7. CDR3 sequence (DNA): TGTGCCAGCAGCTTGGTCGGACTAGCGGGGGCGAGGAATGAGCAGTTCTTC. Protein product: CASSLVGLAGARNEQFF.

This sequence joins TRBV7-9 and TRBJ1-1; D gene unclear. Per germline, CDR1 SEHNR and CDR2 FQNEAQ (reference sequence). V shed 5 bases and J shed 5 bases, with 9 bases lying between them. CDR3 length equals 12 residues. For the CDR3, the DNA is TGTGCCAGCAGCGGCCCGGGAACTGAAGCTTTCTTT. Translated, it gives CASSGPGTEAFF.